The 8 T cell receptor beta chains presented below share a single source sample, sequenced in a study of T cell repertoires in cytomegalovirus infection. TCRdb re-called the reads with MiXCR, one entry per CDR3 protein. The sample yields some 680,000 distinct CDR3 sequences, 35% seen once. Sequencing was performed on PBMCs. The receptors here all came from a human donor in good health (CMV status not recorded). Some clones in this sample may be carry-over from other donors' samples.

The CDR3 DNA reads TGTGCCAGCGCTGGTCGGACCAAAAACATTCAGTACTTC. It encodes CASAGRTKNIQYF. V is TRBV11-1 and J is TRBJ2-4; D uncertain. Germline V gene lookup returns CDR1 SGHAT and CDR2 FQDESV (reference sequence). The CDR3 extends over 13 amino acids. Between the trimmed V and J ends, which lost 8 bases and 2 bases, there was a span of 10 bases. Combining the CDR3 with reference TRBV11-1 and TRBJ2-4 gives the whole variable domain EAEVAQSPRYKITEKSQAVAFWCDPISGHATLYWYRQILGQGPELLVQFQDESVVDDSQLPKDRFSAERLKGVDSTLKIQPAELGDSAMYLCASAGRTKNIQYFGAGTRLSVL.

The chain links TRBV28 to TRBJ1-4; 12 bases are shared with TRBD1. The germline gives CDR1 MDHEN, CDR2 SYDVKM. The CDR3 has 15 residues. V was clipped by 11 bases and J by 8 bases; unmatched bases: 12. The DNA for the CDR3 is TGTGCCTCTAGAGGGACAGGGGGCGAGTCGGAAAAACTGTTTTTT. Translating it yields CASRGTGGESEKLFF.

This chain joins TRBV28 and TRBJ2-5, with TRBD2 matching over 14 bases. The length of the CDR3 is 17 residues. The ends lost 3 bases at V and 5 bases at J; junction bases unmatched: 8. Germline CDR1 MDHEN, CDR2 SYDVKM. CDR3 nucleotides: TGTGCCAGCAGTTTCTTCGGACTAGCGGGGGGTCTGGAGACCCAGTACTTC. Amino acid sequence: CASSFFGLAGGLETQYF.

The chain carries TRBV10-3 and TRBJ1-5; the match to TRBD1 covers 9 bases. The CDR3 has 16 amino acids. The V gene's germline CDR1 is ENHRY and CDR2 SYGVKD. Unmatched junction bases numbered 6, after V lost 2 bases and J lost 4 bases. Here the CDR3 reads CAISEPGQGRNQPQHF. The CDR3, as DNA: TGTGCCATCAGTGAGCCCGGACAGGGGCGTAATCAGCCCCAGCATTTT.

This clonotype was counted a few times. The chain carries TRBV27 and TRBJ1-4, with D tentatively TRBD1 (6 bases). The germline V and J ends were trimmed by 7 bases and 1 base, with 13 bases remaining between them. CDR3 length: 15 amino acids. Germline assignment: CDR1 MNHEY and CDR2 SMNVEV (reference sequence). The CDR3 DNA follows: TGTGCCAGCAATTCACGGGGGCGAACTAATGAAAAACTGTTTTTT. The encoded protein is CASNSRGRTNEKLFF.

This clonotype was recorded many times. The genes are TRBV7-8 and TRBJ1-5, with TRBD1 as a possible D gene (5 bases). Germline V gene sequence: CDR1 SGHVS, CDR2 FQNEAQ. This CDR3 is 14 amino acids long. V lost 8 bases to trimming and J lost 0 bases, with 11 bases between them. CDR3 loop: CASRLGASNQPQHF. CDR3 nucleotides: TGTGCCAGCCGTCTTGGGGCTAGCAATCAGCCCCAGCATTTT.

Many counts were recorded for this clonotype. The chain has TRBV10-3 and TRBJ1-1; the match to TRBD1 covers 9 bases. This CDR3 comprises 14 residues. The ends lost 4 bases at V and 1 base at J; junction bases unmatched: 1. Germline CDR1 reads ENHRY; CDR2 reads SYGVKD. Here the CDR3 reads CAISGTGENTEAFF. The CDR3 DNA sequence: TGTGCCATCAGTGGGACAGGGGAGAACACTGAAGCTTTCTTT.

The chain couples TRBV20-1 to TRBJ1-6; no clear D gene. From germline, CDR1 is DFQATT and CDR2 SNEGSKA (reference sequence). The CDR3 runs 15 residues. V lost 6 bases and J 1 base, leaving 13 bases between the germline ends. This CDR3 reads CSATHWESYNSPLHF. The CDR3 bases are TGCAGTGCCACCCACTGGGAGTCCTATAATTCACCCCTCCACTTT.